These 18 T cell receptor beta chains were all obtained from the same sample, sequenced in a study of blood T cell repertoires in COVID-19. Produced via immunoSEQ multiplex PCR; TCRdb's table is partial and in-frame only. This table has under 90,000 clones, about 90% appearing once. What was sequenced was peripheral blood. The receptor set was obtained from a woman aged 50 to 65 with COVID-19, enrolled during active disease.

The chain recombines TRBV9 with TRBJ2-7; 8 nucleotides match TRBD1. Trimming removed 3 bases from V and 5 bases from J; junction bases left unmatched: 10. Germline-derived CDR1 and CDR2 are SGDLS and YYNGEE. This CDR3 region has 15 residues. The CDR3: CASSAGGQGFDEQYF. CDR3 coding DNA: TGTGCCAGCAGCGCCGGAGGACAGGGTTTCGACGAGCAGTACTTC. Drawing the rest from reference TRBV9 and TRBJ2-7, the complete variable domain is DSGVTQTPKHLITATGQRVTLRCSPRSGDLSVYWYQQSLDQGLQFLIQYYNGEERAKGNILERFSAQQFPDLHSELNLSSLELGDSALYFCASSAGGQGFDEQYFGPGTRLTVT.

The DNA of the CDR3 is TGTGCCAGCAGCTTTGGACAGTCGAACACTGAAGCTTTCTTT. This sequence encodes CASSFGQSNTEAFF. V and J are TRBV11-2 and TRBJ1-1; TRBD1 is a possible D gene (6 bases). Trimming pared 3 bases from V and 1 base from J, leaving 9 bases between. Germline V gene data show CDR1 as SGHAT and CDR2 as FQNNGV. The CDR3 is 14 amino acids.

The CDR3 protein is CASSIEHRGRMGYTF. The CDR3, as DNA: TGTGCCAGTAGTATTGAACATCGGGGTCGCATGGGCTACACCTTC. The chain carries TRBV19 and TRBJ1-2; D unclear. The CDR3 totals 15 residues. Per the germline V gene, CDR1 is LNHDA and CDR2 is SQIVND (reference sequence). V was trimmed by 3 bases and J by 8 bases, leaving 19 bases between them. The variable domain in full, with the rest retrieved from reference TRBV19 and TRBJ1-2, is DGGITQSPKYLFRKEGQNVTLSCEQNLNHDAMYWYRQDPGQGLRLIYYSQIVNDFQKGDIAEGYSVSREKKESFPLTVTSAQKNPTAFYLCASSIEHRGRMGYTFGSGTRLTVV.

The chain has TRBV5-1 and TRBJ2-3; D perhaps matches TRBD2 (5 bases). Germline loops: CDR1 SGHRS, CDR2 YFSETQ. Trimming took off 4 bases at V and 6 bases at J, with 12 bases between the two ends. The CDR3 has 13 amino acids. The CDR3 here is CASSLGGLDTQYF. As DNA, the CDR3 is TGCGCCAGCAGCCTTGGAGGCCTGGATACGCAGTATTTT.

The rearrangement joins TRBV7-9 to TRBJ2-5, with 9 bases matching TRBD1. The germline V gene has CDR1 SEHNR and CDR2 FQNEAQ (reference sequence). The CDR3 loop spans 15 amino acids. Trimming at V came to 4 bases and at J to 5 bases, leaving 8 bases not matched to a gene. The CDR3 DNA follows: TGTGCCAGCAGCTATTCCCGACAGGGGGGGGAGACCCAGTACTTC. As protein: CASSYSRQGGETQYF. Variable domain in full (rest from reference TRBV7-9 and TRBJ2-5): DTGVSQNPRHKITKRGQNVTFRCDPISEHNRLYWYRQTLGQGPEFLTYFQNEAQLEKSRLLSDRFSAERPKGSFSTLEIQRTEQGDSAMYLCASSYSRQGGETQYFGPGTRLLVL.

The V and J genes are TRBV28 and TRBJ2-7; perhaps TRBD2 as D (5 bases). CDR3 length equals 17 residues. Per the germline V gene, CDR1 is MDHEN and CDR2 is SYDVKM. The germline V and J ends were trimmed by 3 bases and 4 bases, with 22 bases remaining between them. CDR3 sequence: CASSFLPSLRRGYEQYF. The DNA of the CDR3 is TGTGCCAGCAGTTTTCTCCCATCCCTCCGTCGGGGATACGAGCAGTACTTC.

This sequence joins TRBV5-1 and TRBJ2-5; D uncertain. Germline V gene data show CDR1 as SGHRS and CDR2 as YFSETQ. V lost 10 bases to trimming and J lost 4 bases, with 17 bases between them. This CDR3 spans 13 amino acids. The DNA of the CDR3 is TGCGCCTGCTCGACCCCACCAGGAGAGACCCAGTACTTC. Its translation: CACSTPPGETQYF. Full variable domain (rest looked up from reference TRBV5-1 and TRBJ2-5): KAGVTQTPRYLIKTRGQQVTLSCSPISGHRSVSWYQQTPGQGLQFLFEYFSETQRNKGNFPGRFSGRQFSNSRSEMNVSTLELGDSALYLCACSTPPGETQYFGPGTRLLVL.

This rearrangement joins TRBV30 to TRBJ2-4; 7 bases map to TRBD2. V gave up 2 bases and J gave up 0 bases; unmatched junction bases: 7. The CDR3 covers 16 residues. Per germline, CDR1 GTSNPN and CDR2 SVGIG (reference sequence). As DNA, the CDR3 is TGTGCCTGGAGTCCCTCTCTAGCGGTAGCCAAAAACATTCAGTACTTC. This sequence encodes CAWSPSLAVAKNIQYF.

The rearrangement uses TRBV12-3 or TRBV12-4 and TRBJ1-1; tentatively, D is TRBD1 (5 bases). This CDR3 is 13 amino acids long. Trimming removed 3 bases at V and 1 base at J, with 6 bases between. CDR3 region: CASSFGANTEAFF. The CDR3, as DNA: TGTGCCAGCAGTTTTGGGGCGAACACTGAAGCTTTCTTT.

The gene calls are TRBV18 and TRBJ1-1; D unclear. The CDR3 contains 14 residues. Germline V gene data show CDR1 as KGHSH and CDR2 as LQKENI. The ends were cut back, 4 bases at V and 4 bases at J, with 13 bases in the middle. DNA for the CDR3: TGTGCCAGCTCACAAAAAGCGGAGTCCACTGAAGCTTTCTTT. This encodes CASSQKAESTEAFF.

The chain links TRBV4-1 to TRBJ2-7, with D perhaps matching TRBD2 (6 bases). CDR1 and CDR2 from the germline V gene are MGHRA and YSYEKL. The V gene lost 1 base and the J gene lost 3 bases, with 13 bases spanning the gap. CDR3 size: 15 residues. CDR3 nucleotides: TGCGCCAGCAGCCAAGTCGGGACGCGGGACTACGAGCAGTACTTC. It is translated as CASSQVGTRDYEQYF.

A few counts support this clone. The sample has other DNA sequences that encode this CDR3 too. The V and J genes are TRBV19 and TRBJ2-2; D is possibly TRBD1 (7 bases). Germline V gives CDR1 LNHDA, CDR2 SQIVND (reference sequence). The CDR3 has 16 residues. The ends were cut back, 3 bases at V and 0 bases at J, with 11 bases in the middle. The CDR3 loop is CASSIGGTANTGELFF. CDR3 DNA: TGTGCCAGTAGTATTGGGGGGACAGCGAACACCGGGGAGCTGTTTTTT.

This chain connects TRBV12-3 or TRBV12-4 to TRBJ1-1; TRBD1 matches at 7 bases. The CDR3 loop spans 12 amino acids. V was pared by 1 base and J by 11 bases, with 4 bases of the junction left unmatched. The DNA for the CDR3 is TGTGCCAGCAGTTTAGTAGGACAGGACGCTTTCTTT. Translating gives CASSLVGQDAFF.

V usage is TRBV23-1 and J usage is TRBJ1-2, with D uncertain. TRBV23-1 is an ORF, with its function uncertain. The CDR3 contains 15 residues. Trimming took off 3 bases at V and 4 bases at J, with 15 bases between the two ends. The CDR3 sequence is CASSQKTPRGYGYTF. The CDR3 DNA is TGCGCCAGCAGTCAGAAGACTCCCCGGGGCTATGGCTACACCTTC.

The rearrangement uses TRBV5-1 and TRBJ2-3; 7 bases agree with TRBD1. CDR3 length: 15 amino acids. J was trimmed by 5 bases and V by 4 bases; bases with no gene match: 10. CDR1 and CDR2 (germline): SGHRS, YFSETQ. The CDR3 DNA reads as TGCGCCAGCAGCCCAGACAGGGTTAAAGTAGATACGCAGTATTTT. Amino acid sequence: CASSPDRVKVDTQYF.

The chain couples TRBV24-1 to TRBJ2-1; TRBD2 agrees at 8 bases. Germline CDR1 reads KGHDR; CDR2 reads SFDVKD. Trimming cost V 6 bases and J 4 bases; bases outside gene matches: 7. This CDR3 is 15 amino acids long. The CDR3 protein is CATSQSLAGYNEQFF. CDR3 in DNA: TGTGCCACCAGTCAGAGCTTAGCGGGATACAATGAGCAGTTCTTC.

J is TRBJ2-3 and V is TRBV19; 7 bases are shared with TRBD2. The germline V gene encodes CDR1 LNHDA and CDR2 SQIVND (reference sequence). The CDR3 has 16 residues. With V trimmed by 3 bases and J by 2 bases, 8 bases remained unmatched. The CDR3 DNA is TGTGCCAGTAGTATTAAGGGCGGGGACTACACAGATACGCAGTATTTT. This encodes CASSIKGGDYTDTQYF.

The J gene is TRBJ2-1, the V gene TRBV4-1, with TRBD2 matching over 12 bases. Germline values: CDR1 MGHRA, CDR2 YSYEKL. Trimming cost V 4 bases and J 6 bases; bases outside gene matches: 10. The CDR3 is 17 amino acids. CDR3 sequence: CASSRFPGLAGPNEQFF. CDR3 coding DNA: TGCGCCAGCAGCCGTTTTCCAGGACTAGCGGGACCCAATGAGCAGTTCTTC.